This entry describes one T cell receptor beta chain. Its antigen remains unidentified. The data belong to a study of shared clonotypes between healthy human individuals. Study context: Samples came from a couple of female and three male donors aged 18 to 49. Study-level points and caveats: The generation probabilities recorded for non-shared clonotypes fell below those of clonotypes shared by all four donors.

Trimming shortened V by 4 bases and J by 3 bases, and 16 bases separated the two germline ends. This CDR3 comprises 15 residues. The germline V gene has CDR1 SGHTA and CDR2 FQGNSA. Data came from immunoSEQ multiplex PCR; TCRdb stores just in-frame clones and leaves some out. The sample lists millions of clones, 95% occurring once. V usage is TRBV7-2 and J usage is TRBJ2-7; D is perhaps TRBD1 (6 bases). The specimen was naive CD4+ T cells sorted from blood. As for subset: CD45RA+ positively selected. The sequence derives from a man aged 18 to 35 in good health. For the CDR3, the DNA is TGTGCCAGCAGCTCTGGACAGTTATTGGGCTACGAGCAGTACTTC. The encoded protein is CASSSGQLLGYEQYF.